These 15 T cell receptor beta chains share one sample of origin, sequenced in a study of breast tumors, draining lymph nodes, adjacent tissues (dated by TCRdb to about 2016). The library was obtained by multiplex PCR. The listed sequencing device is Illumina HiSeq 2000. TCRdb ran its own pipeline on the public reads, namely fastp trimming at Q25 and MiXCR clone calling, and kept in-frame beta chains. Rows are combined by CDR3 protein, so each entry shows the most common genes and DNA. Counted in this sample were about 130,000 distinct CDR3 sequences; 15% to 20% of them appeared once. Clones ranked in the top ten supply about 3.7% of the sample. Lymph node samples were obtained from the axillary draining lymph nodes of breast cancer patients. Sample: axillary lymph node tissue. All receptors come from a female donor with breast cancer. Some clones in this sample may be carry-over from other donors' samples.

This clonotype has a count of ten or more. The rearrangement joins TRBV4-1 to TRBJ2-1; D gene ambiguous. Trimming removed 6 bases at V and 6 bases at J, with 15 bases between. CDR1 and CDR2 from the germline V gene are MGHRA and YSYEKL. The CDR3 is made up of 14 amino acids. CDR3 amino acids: CASRPNQNFNEQFF. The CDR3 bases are TGCGCCAGCAGGCCCAACCAGAATTTCAATGAGCAGTTCTTC.

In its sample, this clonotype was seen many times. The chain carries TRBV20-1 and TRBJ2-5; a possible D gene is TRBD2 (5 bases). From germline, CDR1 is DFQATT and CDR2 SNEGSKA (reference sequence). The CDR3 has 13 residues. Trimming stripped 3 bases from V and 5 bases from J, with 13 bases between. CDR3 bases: TGCAGTGCTAGGAGCTCAGGAGGCGAGACCCAGTACTTC. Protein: CSARSSGGETQYF.

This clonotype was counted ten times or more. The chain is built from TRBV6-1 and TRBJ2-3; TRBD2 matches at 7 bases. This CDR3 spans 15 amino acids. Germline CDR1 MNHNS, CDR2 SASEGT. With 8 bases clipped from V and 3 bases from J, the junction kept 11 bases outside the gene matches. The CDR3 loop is CASGAPLAETDTQYF. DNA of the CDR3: TGTGCCAGCGGCGCACCCCTAGCGGAGACAGATACGCAGTATTTT.

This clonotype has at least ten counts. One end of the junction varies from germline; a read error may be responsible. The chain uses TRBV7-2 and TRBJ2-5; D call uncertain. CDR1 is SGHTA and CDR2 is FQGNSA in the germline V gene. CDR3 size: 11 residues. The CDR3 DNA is TGCGCCAGCAGCTTGTTGGGGACCCAGTACTTC. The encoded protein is CASSLLGTQYF.

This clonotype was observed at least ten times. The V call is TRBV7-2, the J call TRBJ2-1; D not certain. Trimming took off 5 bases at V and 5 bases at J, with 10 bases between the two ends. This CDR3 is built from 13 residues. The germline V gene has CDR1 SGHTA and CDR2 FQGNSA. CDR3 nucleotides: TGTGCCAGCAGCCTGTACAGAGACAATGAGCAGTTCTTC. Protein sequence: CASSLYRDNEQFF.

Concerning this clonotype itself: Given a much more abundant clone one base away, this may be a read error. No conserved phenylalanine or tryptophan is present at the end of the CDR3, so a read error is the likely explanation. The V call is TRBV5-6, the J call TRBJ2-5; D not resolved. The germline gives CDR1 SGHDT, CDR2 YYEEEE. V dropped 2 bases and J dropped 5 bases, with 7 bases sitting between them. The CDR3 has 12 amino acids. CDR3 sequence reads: CASSFIGETQYS. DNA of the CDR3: TGTGCCAGCAGCTTTATAGGGGAGACCCAGTACTCC.

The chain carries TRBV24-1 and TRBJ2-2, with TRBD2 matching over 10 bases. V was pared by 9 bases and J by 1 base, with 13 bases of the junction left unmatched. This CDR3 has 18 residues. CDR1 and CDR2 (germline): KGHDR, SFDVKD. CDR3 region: CATGEAGGNGWNTGELFF. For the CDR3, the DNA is TGTGCCACCGGCGAAGCGGGGGGGAATGGCTGGAACACCGGGGAGCTGTTTTTT.

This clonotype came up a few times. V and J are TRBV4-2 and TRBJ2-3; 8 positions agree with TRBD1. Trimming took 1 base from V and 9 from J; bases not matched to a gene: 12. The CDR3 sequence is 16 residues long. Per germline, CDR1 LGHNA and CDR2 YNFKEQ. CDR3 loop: CASSQGLLGQGLTQYF. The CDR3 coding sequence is TGTGCCAGCAGCCAAGGACTTCTCGGACAGGGCCTGACGCAGTATTTT.

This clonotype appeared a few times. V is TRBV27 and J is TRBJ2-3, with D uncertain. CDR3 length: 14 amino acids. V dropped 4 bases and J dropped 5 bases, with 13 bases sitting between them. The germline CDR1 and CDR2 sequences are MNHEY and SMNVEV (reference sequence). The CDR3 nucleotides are TGTGCCAGCAGTTCCATATCAGGTGGAGATACGCAGTATTTT. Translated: CASSSISGGDTQYF.

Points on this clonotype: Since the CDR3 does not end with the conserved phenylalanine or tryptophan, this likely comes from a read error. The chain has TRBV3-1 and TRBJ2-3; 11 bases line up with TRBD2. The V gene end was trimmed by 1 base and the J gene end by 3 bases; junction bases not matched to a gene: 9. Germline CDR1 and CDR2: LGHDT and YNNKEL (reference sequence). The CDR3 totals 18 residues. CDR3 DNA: TGTGCCAGCAGCCAAGGACTCGGGACTAGCGGTTGGACAGATACGCAGTATATT. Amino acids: CASSQGLGTSGWTDTQYI.

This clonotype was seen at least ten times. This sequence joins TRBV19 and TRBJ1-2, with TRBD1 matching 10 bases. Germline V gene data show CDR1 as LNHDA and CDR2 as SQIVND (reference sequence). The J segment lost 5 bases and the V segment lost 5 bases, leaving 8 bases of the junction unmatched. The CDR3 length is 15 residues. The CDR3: CASSSSDRGSYGYTF. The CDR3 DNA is TGTGCCAGTAGTTCCTCGGACAGGGGGTCTTATGGCTACACCTTC.

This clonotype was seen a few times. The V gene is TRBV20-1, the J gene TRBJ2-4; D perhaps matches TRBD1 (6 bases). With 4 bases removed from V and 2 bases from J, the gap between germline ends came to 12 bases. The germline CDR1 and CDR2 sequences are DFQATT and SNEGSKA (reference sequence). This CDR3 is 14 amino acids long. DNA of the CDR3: TGCAGTGCTAAGGCAGGGGTAACCAAAAACATTCAGTACTTC. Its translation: CSAKAGVTKNIQYF.

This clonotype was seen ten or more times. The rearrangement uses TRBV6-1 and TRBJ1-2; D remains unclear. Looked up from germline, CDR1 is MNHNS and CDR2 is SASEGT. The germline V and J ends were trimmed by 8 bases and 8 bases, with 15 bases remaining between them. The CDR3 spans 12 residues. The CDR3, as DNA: TGTGCCAGCCTCAAAGGGAGTAGAGGCTACACCTTC. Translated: CASLKGSRGYTF.

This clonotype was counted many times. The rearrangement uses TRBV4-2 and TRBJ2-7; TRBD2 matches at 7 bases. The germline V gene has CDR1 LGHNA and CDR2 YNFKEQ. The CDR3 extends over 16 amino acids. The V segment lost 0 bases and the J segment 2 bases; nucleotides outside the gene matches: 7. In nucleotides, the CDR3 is TGTGCCAGCAGCCAAGAAGGTTCGGGAGGACCCTACGAGCAGTACTTC. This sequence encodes CASSQEGSGGPYEQYF.

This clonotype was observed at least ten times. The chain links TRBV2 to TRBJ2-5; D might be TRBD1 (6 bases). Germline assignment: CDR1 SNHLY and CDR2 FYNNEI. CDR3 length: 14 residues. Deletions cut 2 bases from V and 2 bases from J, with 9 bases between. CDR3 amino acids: CASSERDTQETQYF. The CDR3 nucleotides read TGTGCCAGCAGTGAACGGGACACTCAAGAGACCCAGTACTTC.